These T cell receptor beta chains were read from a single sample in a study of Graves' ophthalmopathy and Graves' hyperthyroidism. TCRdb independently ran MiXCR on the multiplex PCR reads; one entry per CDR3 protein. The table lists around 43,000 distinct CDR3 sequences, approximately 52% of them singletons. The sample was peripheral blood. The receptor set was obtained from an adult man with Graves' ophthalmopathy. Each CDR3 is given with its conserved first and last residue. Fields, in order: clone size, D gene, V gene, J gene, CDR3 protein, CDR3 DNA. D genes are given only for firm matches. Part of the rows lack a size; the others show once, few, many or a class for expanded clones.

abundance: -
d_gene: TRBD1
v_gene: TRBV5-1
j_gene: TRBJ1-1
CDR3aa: CASSLGTGVNTEAFF
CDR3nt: TGCGCCAGCAGCTTGGGGACAGGGGTGAACACTGAAGCTTTCTTT

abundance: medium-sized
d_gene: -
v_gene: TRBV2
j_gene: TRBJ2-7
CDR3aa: CASSEKARSYEQYF
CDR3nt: TGTGCCAGCAGTGAAAAGGCCAGGAGCTACGAGCAGTACTTC

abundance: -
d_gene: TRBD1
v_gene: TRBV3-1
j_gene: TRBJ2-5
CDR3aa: CASSQRDRYF
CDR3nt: TGTGCCAGCAGCCAGAGGGACAGGTACTTC

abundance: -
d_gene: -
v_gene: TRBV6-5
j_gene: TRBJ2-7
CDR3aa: CASSYSRGSSYEQYF
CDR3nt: TGTGCCAGCAGTTACTCACGGGGGAGCTCCTACGAGCAGTACTTC

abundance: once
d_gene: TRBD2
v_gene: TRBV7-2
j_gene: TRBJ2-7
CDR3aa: CASSSGGRPSSYEQYF
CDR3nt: TGTGCCAGCAGCTCGGGGGGGCGGCCAAGCTCCTACGAGCAGTACTTC

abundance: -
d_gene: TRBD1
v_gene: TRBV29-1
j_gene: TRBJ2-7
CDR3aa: CSSGTGTPYEQYF
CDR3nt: TGCAGCTCCGGGACAGGGACACCCTACGAGCAGTACTTC

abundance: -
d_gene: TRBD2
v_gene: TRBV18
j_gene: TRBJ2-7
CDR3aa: CASSVARVAGGYEQYF
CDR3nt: TGTGCCAGCTCAGTCGCTAGGGTAGCGGGAGGCTACGAGCAGTACTTC

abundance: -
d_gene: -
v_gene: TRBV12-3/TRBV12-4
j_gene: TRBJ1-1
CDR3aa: CASSLARGGGARDTEALF
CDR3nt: TGTGCCAGCAGTTTAGCTCGGGGAGGAGGGGCGCGGGACACTGAAGCTCTCTTT

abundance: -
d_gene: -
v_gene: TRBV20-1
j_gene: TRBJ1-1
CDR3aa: CSATSGRTYQRNTEAFF
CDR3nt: TGCAGTGCAACTAGCGGGAGGACCTATCAGAGGAACACTGAAGCTTTCTTT

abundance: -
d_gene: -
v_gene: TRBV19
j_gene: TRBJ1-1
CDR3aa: CARCIDLSTEAFF
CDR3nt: TGTGCCAGATGTATAGATCTGAGCACTGAAGCTTTCTTT

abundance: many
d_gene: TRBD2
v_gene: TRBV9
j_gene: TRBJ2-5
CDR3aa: CASSVDTSGGETQYF
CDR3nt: TGTGCCAGCAGCGTAGATACTAGCGGGGGGGAGACCCAGTACTTC

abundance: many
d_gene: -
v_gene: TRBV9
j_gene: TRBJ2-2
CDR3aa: CASEVGASNTGELFF
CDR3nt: TGTGCCAGCGAAGTAGGGGCCTCGAACACCGGGGAGCTGTTTTTT

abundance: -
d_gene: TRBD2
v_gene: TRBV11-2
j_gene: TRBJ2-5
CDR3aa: CASKLAGEEETQYF
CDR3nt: TGTGCCAGCAAACTAGCGGGAGAAGAAGAGACCCAGTACTTC

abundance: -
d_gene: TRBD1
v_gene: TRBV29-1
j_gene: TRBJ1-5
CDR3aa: CSVETGGTQPQHF
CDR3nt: TGCAGCGTGGAAACAGGGGGGACTCAGCCCCAGCATTTT

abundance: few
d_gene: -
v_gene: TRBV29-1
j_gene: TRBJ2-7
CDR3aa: CSVDSGSYEQYF
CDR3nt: TGCAGCGTTGATTCAGGCTCCTACGAGCAGTACTTC

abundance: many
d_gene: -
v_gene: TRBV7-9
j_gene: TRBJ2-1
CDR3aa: CASSPPGRYNEQFF
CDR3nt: TGTGCCAGCAGCCCCCCAGGAAGATACAATGAGCAGTTCTTC

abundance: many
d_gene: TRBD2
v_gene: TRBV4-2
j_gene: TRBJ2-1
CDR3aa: CASSQDFSGGEQFF
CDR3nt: TGTGCCAGCAGCCAAGATTTTTCGGGAGGTGAGCAGTTCTTC

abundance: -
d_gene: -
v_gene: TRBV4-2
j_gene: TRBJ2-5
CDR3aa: CASSQEASTETQYF
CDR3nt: TGTGCCAGCAGCCAAGAAGCTAGCACCGAGACCCAGTACTTC

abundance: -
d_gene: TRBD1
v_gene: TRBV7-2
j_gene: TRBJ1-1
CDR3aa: CASRRTGTGDTEAFF
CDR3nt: TGTGCCAGCAGACGGACAGGGACTGGAGACACTGAAGCTTTCTTT

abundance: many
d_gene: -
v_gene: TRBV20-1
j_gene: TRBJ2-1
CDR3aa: CSASTDNSYNEQFF
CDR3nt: TGCAGTGCTAGTACTGATAACTCCTACAATGAGCAGTTCTTC

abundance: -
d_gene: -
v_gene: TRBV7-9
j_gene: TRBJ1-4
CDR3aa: CASSFLPSTLSNEKLFF
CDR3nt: TGTGCCAGCAGCTTTCTCCCCTCGACACTATCAAATGAAAAACTGTTTTTT

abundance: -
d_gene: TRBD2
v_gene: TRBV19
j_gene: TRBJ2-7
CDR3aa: CASSLRGRGEQYF
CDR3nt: TGTGCCAGTAGTCTACGGGGGAGGGGCGAGCAGTACTTC

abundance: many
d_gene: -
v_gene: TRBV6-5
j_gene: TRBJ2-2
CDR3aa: CASSSRQSWGPTGELFF
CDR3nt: TGTGCCAGCAGTTCCCGACAGTCTTGGGGTCCCACCGGGGAGCTGTTTTTT

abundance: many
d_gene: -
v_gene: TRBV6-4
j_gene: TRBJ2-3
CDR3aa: CASSDRADSTDTQYF
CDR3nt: TGTGCCAGCAGTGACAGGGCAGATAGCACAGATACGCAGTATTTT

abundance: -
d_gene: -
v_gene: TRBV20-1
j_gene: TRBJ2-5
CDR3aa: CSASVYSGRETQYF
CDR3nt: TGCAGTGCTAGCGTCTACTCGGGGAGAGAGACCCAGTACTTC

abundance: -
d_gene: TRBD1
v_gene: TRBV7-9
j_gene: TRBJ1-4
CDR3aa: CASSYRDRDKWDEKLFF
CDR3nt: TGTGCCAGCAGCTATCGGGACAGGGACAAATGGGACGAAAAACTGTTTTTT

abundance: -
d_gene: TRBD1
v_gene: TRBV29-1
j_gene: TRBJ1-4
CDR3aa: CSVRTGGALREKLFF
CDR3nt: TGCAGCGTTAGGACAGGGGGCGCTTTGAGGGAAAAACTGTTTTTT

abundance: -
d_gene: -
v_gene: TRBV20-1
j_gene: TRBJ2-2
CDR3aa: CSATSDRELFF
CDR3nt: TGCAGTGCTACCTCGGACAGGGAGCTGTTTTTT

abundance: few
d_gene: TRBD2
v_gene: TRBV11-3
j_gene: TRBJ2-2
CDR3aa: CASSQESRLARGTGELFF
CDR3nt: TGTGCCAGCAGCCAAGAAAGCCGACTAGCGAGGGGCACCGGGGAGCTGTTTTTT

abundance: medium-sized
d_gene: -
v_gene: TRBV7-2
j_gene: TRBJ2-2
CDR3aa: CASSLGPELFF
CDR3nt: TGTGCCAGCAGCTTAGGACCGGAGCTGTTTTTT

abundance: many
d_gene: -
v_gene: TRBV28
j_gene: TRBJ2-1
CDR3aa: CASSSTRDTYNEQFF
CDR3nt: TGTGCCAGCAGTTCCACCCGGGACACCTACAATGAACAGTTCTTC

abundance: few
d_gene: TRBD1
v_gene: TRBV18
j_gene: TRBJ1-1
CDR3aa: CASSRDRGEAFF
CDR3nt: TGTGCCAGCTCACGCGACAGGGGTGAAGCTTTCTTT

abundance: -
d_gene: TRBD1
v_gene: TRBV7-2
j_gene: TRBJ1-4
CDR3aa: CASSYPRQGNEKLFF
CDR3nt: TGTGCCAGCAGCTACCCGCGACAGGGGAATGAAAAACTGTTTTTT

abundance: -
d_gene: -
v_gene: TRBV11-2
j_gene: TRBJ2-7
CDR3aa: CASSRSPGGYEQYF
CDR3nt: TGTGCCAGCAGCCGATCCCCTGGGGGATACGAGCAGTACTTC

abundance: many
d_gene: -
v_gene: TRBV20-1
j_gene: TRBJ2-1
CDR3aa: CSGRTPDTYNEQFF
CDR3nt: TGCAGTGGCAGGACACCCGACACCTACAATGAGCAGTTCTTC

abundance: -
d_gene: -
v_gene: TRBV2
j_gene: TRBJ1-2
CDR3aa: CASTENYGYTF
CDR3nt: TGTGCCAGCACAGAAAACTATGGCTACACCTTC

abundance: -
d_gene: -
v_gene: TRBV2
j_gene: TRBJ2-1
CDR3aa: CATSSRDEQFF
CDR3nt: TGTGCCACCAGCTCTCGAGATGAGCAGTTCTTC

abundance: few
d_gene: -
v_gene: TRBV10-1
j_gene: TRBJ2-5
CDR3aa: CASSDPGQQETQYF
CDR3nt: TGCGCCAGCAGTGATCCGGGACAACAAGAGACCCAGTACTTC

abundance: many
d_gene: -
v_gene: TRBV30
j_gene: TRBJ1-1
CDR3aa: CAWSTRQADEAFF
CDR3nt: TGTGCCTGGAGTACTAGACAGGCGGATGAAGCTTTCTTT

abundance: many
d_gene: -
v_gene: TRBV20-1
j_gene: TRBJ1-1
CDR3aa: CSATGGVNTEAFF
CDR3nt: TGCAGTGCCACAGGCGGGGTGAACACTGAAGCTTTCTTT

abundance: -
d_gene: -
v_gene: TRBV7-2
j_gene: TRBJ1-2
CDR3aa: CASSAQGGGRESGYTF
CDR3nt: TGTGCCAGCAGCGCCCAGGGTGGGGGCCGTGAAAGTGGCTACACCTTC

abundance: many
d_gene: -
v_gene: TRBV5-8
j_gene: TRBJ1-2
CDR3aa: CASTVDNYGYTF
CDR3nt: TGTGCCAGCACCGTTGACAACTATGGCTACACCTTC

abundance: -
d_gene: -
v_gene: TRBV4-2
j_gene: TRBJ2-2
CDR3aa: CASSLTGELFF
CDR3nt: TGTGCCAGCAGCCTAACCGGGGAGCTGTTTTTT

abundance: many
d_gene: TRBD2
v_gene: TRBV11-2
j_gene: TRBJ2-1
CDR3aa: CASSLFGGSSYNEQFF
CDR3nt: TGTGCCAGCAGCTTATTCGGCGGGAGCTCCTACAATGAGCAGTTCTTC

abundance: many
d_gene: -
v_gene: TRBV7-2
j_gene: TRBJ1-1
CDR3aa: CASSLEGLRTEAFF
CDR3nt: TGTGCCAGCAGCTTAGAGGGACTGCGGACTGAAGCTTTCTTT

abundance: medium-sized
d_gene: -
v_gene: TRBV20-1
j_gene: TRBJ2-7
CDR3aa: CSARDSGAGTYEQYF
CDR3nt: TGCAGTGCTAGAGATTCGGGGGCGGGGACCTACGAGCAGTACTTC

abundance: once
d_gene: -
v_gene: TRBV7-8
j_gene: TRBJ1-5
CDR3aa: CASSLNWGNQPQHF
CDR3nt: TGTGCCAGCAGCTTAAACTGGGGGAATCAGCCCCAGCATTTT